This TCR beta chain was profiled in a study of control samples from healthy donors and cancer patients. Measured with immunoSEQ multiplex PCR; TCRdb has only the in-frame clones, and not every one. The sample has roughly 190,000 clones; approximately 91% are singletons. Germline V gene sequence: CDR1 PRHDT, CDR2 FYEKMQ (reference sequence). Trimming cost V 4 bases and J 4 bases, with 10 bases left between them. There are 13 residues in the CDR3. The sample was blood. The chain has TRBV13 and TRBJ2-5, with D uncertain. The source of this sequence is a man aged 30 to 45 in good health. The CDR3 here is CASSSVLGETQYF. DNA of the CDR3: TGTGCCAGCAGCTCCGTCTTAGGAGAGACCCAGTACTTC.